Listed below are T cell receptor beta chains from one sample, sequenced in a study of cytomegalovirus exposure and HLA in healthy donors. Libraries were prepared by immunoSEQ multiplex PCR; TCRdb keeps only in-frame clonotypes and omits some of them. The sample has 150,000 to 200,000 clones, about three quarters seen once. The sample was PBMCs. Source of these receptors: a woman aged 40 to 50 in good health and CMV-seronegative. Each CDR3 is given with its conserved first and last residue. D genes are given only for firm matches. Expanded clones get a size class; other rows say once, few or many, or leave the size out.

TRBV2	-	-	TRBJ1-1	CASSKEGDTEAFF	TGTGCCAGCAGTAAGGAAGGGGACACTGAAGCTTTCTTT
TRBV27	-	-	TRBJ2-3	CASTTQSGQLRADTQYF	TGTGCCAGCACCACCCAGTCTGGACAGCTTAGGGCAGATACGCAGTATTTT
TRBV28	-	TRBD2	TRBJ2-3	CASSWGTSGTDTQYF	TGTGCCAGCAGTTGGGGGACTAGCGGCACAGATACGCAGTATTTT
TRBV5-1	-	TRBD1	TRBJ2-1	CASSGMGQGGSTYNEQFF	TGCGCCAGCAGCGGGATGGGACAGGGGGGCAGTACCTACAATGAGCAGTTCTTC
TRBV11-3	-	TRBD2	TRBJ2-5	CASSSGGGAQETQYF	TGTGCCAGCAGCTCCGGCGGGGGGGCCCAAGAGACCCAGTACTTC
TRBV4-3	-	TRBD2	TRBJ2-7	CASSRAGGAYEQYF	TGCGCCAGCAGCCGCGCGGGGGGGGCCTACGAGCAGTACTTC
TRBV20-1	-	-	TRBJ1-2	CSGGYNYGYTF	TGCAGTGGAGGATATAACTATGGCTACACCTTC
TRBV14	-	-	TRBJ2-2	CASSPRLTTGELFF	TGTGCCAGCAGCCCCCGACTTACTACCGGGGAGCTGTTTTTT
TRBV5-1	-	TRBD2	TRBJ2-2	CASSLGLADFTGELFF	TGCGCCAGCAGCTTGGGACTAGCGGACTTCACCGGGGAGCTGTTTTTT
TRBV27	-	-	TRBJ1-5	CASSLVWSNQPQHF	TGTGCCAGCAGTTTGGTCTGGAGTAATCAGCCCCAGCATTTT
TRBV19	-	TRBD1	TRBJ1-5	CASSWEQGSNQPQHF	TGTGCCAGTAGCTGGGAACAGGGGAGCAATCAGCCCCAGCATTTT
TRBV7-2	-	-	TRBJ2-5	CASSVLGVQETQYF	TGTGCCAGCAGCGTCCTAGGGGTCCAAGAGACCCAGTACTTC
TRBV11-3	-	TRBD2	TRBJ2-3	CASSLGLAGSDTQYF	TGTGCCAGCAGTCTGGGACTAGCGGGGTCAGATACGCAGTATTTT
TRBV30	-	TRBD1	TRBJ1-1	CAWSETGGAGTEAFF	TGTGCCTGGAGTGAAACAGGGGGCGCAGGCACTGAAGCTTTCTTT
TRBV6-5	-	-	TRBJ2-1	CASSRDGLYNEQFF	TGTGCCAGCAGCCGGGACGGACTATACAATGAGCAGTTCTTC
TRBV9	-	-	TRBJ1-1	CASSAALGQGEGTEAFF	TGTGCCAGCAGCGCGGCTTTAGGACAAGGGGAAGGCACTGAAGCTTTCTTT
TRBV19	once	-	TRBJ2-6	CASSAQASPGANVLTF	TGTGCCAGTAGTGCACAGGCTTCCCCTGGGGCCAACGTCCTGACTTTC
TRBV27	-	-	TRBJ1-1	CASSFYSGLFTEAFF	TGTGCCAGCAGTTTTTATTCAGGGTTATTCACTGAAGCTTTCTTT